This T cell receptor beta chain is drawn from a study of cytomegalovirus exposure and HLA in healthy donors. Study-wide points: The study reported that TCR beta sequences accurately predicted HLA-A and HLA-B alleles in most subjects. In a later analysis, a missense DCLRE1C variant was linked to TCR beta V- and J-gene trimming.

Only a few counts were recorded for this clone. Its target is not known. The CDR3 has 15 amino acids. The germline V and J ends were trimmed by 4 bases and 0 bases, with 10 bases remaining between them. The germline gives CDR1 SGHAT, CDR2 FQDESV (reference sequence). Researchers ran the PCR with 60 Vbeta and 13 Jbeta primers. Produced via immunoSEQ multiplex PCR; TCRdb's table is partial and in-frame only. The repertoire includes 150,000 or so clones, 82% of them detected once, and roughly 1.5% sits in the top ten. The source of this sequence is a male donor in good health and CMV-seronegative. Material: PBMCs. The chain links TRBV11-1 to TRBJ1-3; no reliable D call. This CDR3 reads CASSSAGNSGNTIYF. The CDR3 nucleotides read TGTGCCAGCAGCTCGGCAGGCAACTCTGGAAACACCATATATTTT. Combining the CDR3 with reference TRBV11-1 and TRBJ1-3 gives the whole variable domain EAEVAQSPRYKITEKSQAVAFWCDPISGHATLYWYRQILGQGPELLVQFQDESVVDDSQLPKDRFSAERLKGVDSTLKIQPAELGDSAMYLCASSSAGNSGNTIYFGEGSWLTVV.